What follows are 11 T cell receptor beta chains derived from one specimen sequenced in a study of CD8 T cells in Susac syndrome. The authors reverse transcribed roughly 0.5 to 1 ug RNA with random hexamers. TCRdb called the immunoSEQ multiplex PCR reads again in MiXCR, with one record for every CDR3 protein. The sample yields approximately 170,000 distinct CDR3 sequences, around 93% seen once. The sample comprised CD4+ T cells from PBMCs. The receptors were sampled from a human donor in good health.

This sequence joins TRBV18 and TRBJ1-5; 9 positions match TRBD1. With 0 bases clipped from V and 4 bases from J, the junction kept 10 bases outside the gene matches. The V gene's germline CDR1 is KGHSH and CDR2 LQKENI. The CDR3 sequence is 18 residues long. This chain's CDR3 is CASSPPLTGGSMNQPQHF. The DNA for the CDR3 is TGTGCCAGCTCACCACCGCTGACAGGGGGAAGTATGAATCAGCCCCAGCATTTT.

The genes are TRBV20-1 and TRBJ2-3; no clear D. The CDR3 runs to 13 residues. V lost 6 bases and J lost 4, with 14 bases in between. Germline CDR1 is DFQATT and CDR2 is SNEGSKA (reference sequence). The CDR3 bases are TGCAGTGCGCACGCCGGTAGGGCAGATACGCAGTATTTT. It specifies CSAHAGRADTQYF.

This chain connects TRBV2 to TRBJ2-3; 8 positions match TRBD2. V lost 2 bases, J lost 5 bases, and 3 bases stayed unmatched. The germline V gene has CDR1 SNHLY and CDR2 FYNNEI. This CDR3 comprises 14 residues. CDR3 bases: TGTGCCAGCAGTGAAAAGCGGGGGCGAGATACGCAGTATTTT. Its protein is CASSEKRGRDTQYF.

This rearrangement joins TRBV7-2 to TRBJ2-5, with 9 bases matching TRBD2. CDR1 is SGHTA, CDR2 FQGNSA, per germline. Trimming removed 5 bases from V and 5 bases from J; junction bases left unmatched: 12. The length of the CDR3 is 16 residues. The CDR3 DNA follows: TGTGCCAGCAGCGTCAGGGGCGGGGGGGCCCCCGAGACCCAGTACTTC. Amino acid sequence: CASSVRGGGAPETQYF.

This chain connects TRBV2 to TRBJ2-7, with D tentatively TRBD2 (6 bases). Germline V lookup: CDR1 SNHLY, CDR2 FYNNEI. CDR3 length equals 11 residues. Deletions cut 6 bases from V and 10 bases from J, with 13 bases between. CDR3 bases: TGTGCCAGCAGCCAGGAGGGCTCTCAGTACTTC. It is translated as CASSQEGSQYF.

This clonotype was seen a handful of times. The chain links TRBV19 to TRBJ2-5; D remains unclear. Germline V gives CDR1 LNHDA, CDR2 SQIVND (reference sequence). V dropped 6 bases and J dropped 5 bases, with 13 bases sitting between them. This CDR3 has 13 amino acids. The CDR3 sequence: CASSTRPRETQYF. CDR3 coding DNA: TGTGCCAGTAGCACGCGCCCAAGGGAGACCCAGTACTTC.

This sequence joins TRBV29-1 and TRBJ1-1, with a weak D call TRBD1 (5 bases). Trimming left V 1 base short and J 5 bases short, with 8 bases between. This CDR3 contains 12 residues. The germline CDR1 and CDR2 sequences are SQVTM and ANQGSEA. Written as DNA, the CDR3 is TGCAGCGTTGAAGTTCGACAGACTGAAGCTTTCTTT. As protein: CSVEVRQTEAFF. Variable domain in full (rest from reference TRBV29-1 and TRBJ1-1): SAVISQKPSRDICQRGTSLTIQCQVDSQVTMMFWYRQQPGQSLTLIATANQGSEATYESGFVIDKFPISRPNLTFSTLTVSNMSPEDSSIYLCSVEVRQTEAFFGQGTRLTVV.

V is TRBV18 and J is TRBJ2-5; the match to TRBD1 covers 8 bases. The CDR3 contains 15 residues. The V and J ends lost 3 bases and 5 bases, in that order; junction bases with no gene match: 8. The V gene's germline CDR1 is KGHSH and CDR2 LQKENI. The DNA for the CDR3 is TGTGCCAGCTCACCGCGGGACAGGAGACGGGAGACCCAGTACTTC. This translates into CASSPRDRRRETQYF.

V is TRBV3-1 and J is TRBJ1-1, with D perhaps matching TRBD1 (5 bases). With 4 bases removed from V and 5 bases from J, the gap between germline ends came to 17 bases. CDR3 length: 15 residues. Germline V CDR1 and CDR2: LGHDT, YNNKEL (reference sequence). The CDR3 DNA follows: TGTGCCAGCAGCCCCTTTGGGGCTACCCAGACTGAAGCTTTCTTT. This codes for CASSPFGATQTEAFF. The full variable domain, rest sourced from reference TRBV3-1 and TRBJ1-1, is DTAVSQTPKYLVTQMGNDKSIKCEQNLGHDTMYWYKQDSKKFLKIMFSYNNKELIINETVPNRFSPKSPDKAHLNLHINSLELGDSAVYFCASSPFGATQTEAFFGQGTRLTVV.

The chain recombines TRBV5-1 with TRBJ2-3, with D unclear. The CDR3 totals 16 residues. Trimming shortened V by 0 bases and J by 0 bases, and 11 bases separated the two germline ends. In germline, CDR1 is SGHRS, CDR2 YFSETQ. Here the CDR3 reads CASSLGVSPSTDTQYF. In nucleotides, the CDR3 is TGCGCCAGCAGCTTGGGAGTTAGCCCTAGCACAGATACGCAGTATTTT.

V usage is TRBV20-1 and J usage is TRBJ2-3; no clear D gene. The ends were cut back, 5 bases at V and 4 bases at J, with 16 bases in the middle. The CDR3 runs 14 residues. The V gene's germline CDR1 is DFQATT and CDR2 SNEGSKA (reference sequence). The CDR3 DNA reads TGCAGTGCTCCGTCCCCCTCGGTCGCAGATACGCAGTATTTT. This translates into CSAPSPSVADTQYF.